The subject of this entry is one T cell receptor beta chain. Its antigen is undetermined. MiXCR was used by TCRdb to re-call the PCR reads. The sample shows 20,000 to 25,000 clones, around 20% of them seen only once. The sample belongs to a study of metastatic and nonmetastatic thyroid tumors. Whole-study context: Thyroid patients, malignant and benign, had repertoires compared across blood and tumor or nodule tissue.

The CDR3 consists of 12 residues. V lost 6 bases, J lost 9 bases, and 14 bases lay in between. Germline V gene lookup returns CDR1 MDHEN and CDR2 SYDVKM. General study points: Significantly greater TCR beta diversity was reportedly found in malignant thyroid tumors than in benign nodules (in blood and tumor).

Each patient went into thyroid surgery without having received any treatment. Sequencing used blood. This receptor was obtained from a female donor with papillary thyroid cancer or a benign thyroid nodule (not recorded which). Some clones in this sample may be carry-over from other donors' samples. The chain couples TRBV28 to TRBJ1-1; the D gene is possibly TRBD1 (6 bases). The chain's CDR3 is CASSEGVRKAFF. The CDR3 nucleotides read TGTGCCAGCAGCGAGGGGGTTCGGAAAGCTTTCTTT.